This T cell receptor beta chain was recovered during a study of blood T cell repertoires in COVID-19. On the study more broadly: The analysed material was cDNA or gDNA that came from T cells, B-cell-depleted T cells, or PBMCs.

V was shortened by 5 bases and J by 0 bases, with 5 bases between the two germline ends. The CDR3 spans 14 residues. The germline V gene encodes CDR1 MNHEY and CDR2 SMNVEV (reference sequence). This clone appeared once. The table came from immunoSEQ multiplex PCR; TCRdb's copy has only in-frame clones and leaves some out. The sample lists some 170,000 clones, roughly 87% seen once, with roughly 1.6% in the top ten. This TCR came from a woman in her forties or fifties with acute or convalescent COVID-19. The material sequenced was peripheral blood. The rearrangement links TRBV27 to TRBJ1-6; no clear D. Written as DNA, the CDR3 is TGTGCCAGCAGTCCTAGCTCCTATAATTCACCCCTCCACTTT. Amino acid sequence: CASSPSSYNSPLHF.